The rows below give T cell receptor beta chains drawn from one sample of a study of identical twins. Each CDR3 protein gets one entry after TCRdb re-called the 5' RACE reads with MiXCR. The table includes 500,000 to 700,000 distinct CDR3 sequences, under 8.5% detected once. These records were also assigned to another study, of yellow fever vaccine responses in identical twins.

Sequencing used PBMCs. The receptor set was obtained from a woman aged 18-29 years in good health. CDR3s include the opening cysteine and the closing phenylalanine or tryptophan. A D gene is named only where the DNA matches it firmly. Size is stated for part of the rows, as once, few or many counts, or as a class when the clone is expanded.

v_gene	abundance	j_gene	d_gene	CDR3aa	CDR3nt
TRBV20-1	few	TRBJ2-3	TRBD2	CSARDHGSGRSTDTQYF	TGCAGTGCTAGAGACCATGGGAGCGGGAGGAGTACAGATACGCAGTATTTT
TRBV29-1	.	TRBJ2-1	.	CSVEPNHRRGRYNEQFF	TGCAGCGTTGAACCCAACCACCGGCGGGGGCGATACAATGAGCAGTTCTTC
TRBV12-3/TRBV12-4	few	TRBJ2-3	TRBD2	CASLLAGGREDTQYF	TGTGCCAGCTTACTAGCGGGGGGGCGTGAAGATACGCAGTATTTT
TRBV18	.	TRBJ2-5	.	CASLPREEETQYF	TGTGCCAGCTTACCAAGGGAGGAAGAGACCCAGTACTTC
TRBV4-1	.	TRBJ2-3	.	CASSHRRADTQYF	TGCGCCAGCAGCCATCGCCGGGCAGATACGCAGTATTTT
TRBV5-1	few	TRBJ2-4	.	CASTEVGIENIQYF	TGCGCCAGCACCGAGGTCGGAATAGAAAACATTCAGTACTTC
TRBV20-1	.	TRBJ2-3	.	CSAGDVGVTGTQYF	TGCAGTGCAGGGGACGTAGGGGTCACGGGTACGCAGTATTTT
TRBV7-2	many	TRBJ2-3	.	CASSPHVRDTQYF	TGTGCCAGCAGCCCACACGTTAGAGATACGCAGTATTTT
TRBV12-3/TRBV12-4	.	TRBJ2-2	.	CASSEQYTGELFF	TGTGCCAGCAGTGAACAGTACACCGGGGAGCTGTTTTTT
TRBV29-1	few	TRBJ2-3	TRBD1	CSGAQGVGTDTQYF	TGCAGCGGTGCCCAGGGGGTAGGCACAGATACGCAGTATTTT
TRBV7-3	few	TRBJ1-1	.	CASSLTSGAGRGNTEAFF	TGTGCCAGCAGCTTAACCAGCGGGGCGGGGAGGGGTAACACTGAAGCTTTCTTT
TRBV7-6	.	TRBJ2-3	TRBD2	CASSNRLASGSSTDTQYF	TGTGCCAGCAGCAATCGGTTGGCTAGCGGGTCTAGCACAGATACGCAGTATTTT
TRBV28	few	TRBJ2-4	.	CATATRTQQGTKNIQYF	TGTGCAACAGCAACCAGGACCCAGCAGGGAACCAAAAACATTCAGTACTTC
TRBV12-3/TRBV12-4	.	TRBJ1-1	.	CASSYGYSEAFF	TGTGCCAGCAGTTACGGGTACTCTGAAGCTTTCTTT
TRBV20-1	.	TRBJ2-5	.	CSARPGMETQYF	TGCAGTGCTAGGCCTGGAATGGAGACCCAGTACTTC
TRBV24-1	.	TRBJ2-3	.	CATSGTGYTDTQYF	TGTGCCACCAGTGGTACAGGGTATACAGATACGCAGTATTTT
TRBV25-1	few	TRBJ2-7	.	CASSEFGGVGLYEQYF	TGTGCCAGCAGTGAATTCGGGGGAGTGGGTCTCTACGAGCAGTACTTC
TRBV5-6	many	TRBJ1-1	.	CASSPWTEAVTEAFF	TGTGCCAGCAGCCCCTGGACAGAGGCTGTGACTGAAGCTTTCTTT
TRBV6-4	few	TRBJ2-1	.	CASSERVLDEQFF	TGTGCCAGCAGTGAACGGGTTCTTGATGAGCAGTTCTTC
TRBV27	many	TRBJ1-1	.	CASSSHASTEAFF	TGTGCCAGCAGTTCCCACGCGTCCACTGAAGCTTTCTTT
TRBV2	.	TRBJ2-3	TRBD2	CAISVRLADPRRETDTQYF	TGTGCCATCAGCGTAAGGCTAGCGGACCCTCGGCGGGAAACAGATACGCAGTATTTT
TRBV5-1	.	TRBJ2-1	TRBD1	CASSFRTGATYNEQFF	TGCGCCAGCAGCTTCCGGACAGGGGCGACCTACAATGAGCAGTTCTTC
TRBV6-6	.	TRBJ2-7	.	CASSKDHYEQYF	TGTGCCAGCAGTAAGGACCACTACGAGCAGTACTTC
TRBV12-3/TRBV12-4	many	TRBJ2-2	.	CASSFFGGGGTGELFF	TGTGCCAGCAGTTTCTTCGGGGGCGGGGGCACCGGGGAGCTGTTTTTT
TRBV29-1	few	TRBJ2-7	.	CSVADRYSYEQYF	TGCAGCGTTGCCGACAGGTACTCCTACGAGCAGTACTTC
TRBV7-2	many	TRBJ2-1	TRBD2	CASSQTSGGAHNEQFF	TGTGCCAGCAGCCAGACTAGCGGGGGGGCCCACAATGAGCAGTTCTTC
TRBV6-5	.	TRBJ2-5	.	CASSYSELAPGETQYF	TGTGCCAGCAGTTACTCGGAACTAGCCCCTGGAGAGACCCAGTACTTC
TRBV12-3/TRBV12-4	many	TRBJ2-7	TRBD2	CASSLGTRANYEQYF	TGTGCCAGCAGCCTTGGGACTAGGGCAAACTACGAGCAGTACTTC
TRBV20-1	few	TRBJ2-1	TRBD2	CSASAGGYNEQFF	TGCAGTGCTAGTGCGGGGGGCTACAATGAGCAGTTCTTC
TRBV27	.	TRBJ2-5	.	CASSLYPGLETQYF	TGTGCCAGCAGTTTATATCCGGGCCTAGAGACCCAGTACTTC
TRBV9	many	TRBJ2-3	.	CASSVGQASTDTQYF	TGTGCCAGCAGCGTAGGACAGGCAAGCACAGATACGCAGTATTTT
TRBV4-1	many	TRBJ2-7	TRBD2	CASSQVWREGRSEQYF	TGCGCCAGCAGCCAAGTTTGGAGGGAGGGCAGGAGTGAGCAGTACTTC
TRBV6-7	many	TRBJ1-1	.	CASSYTSARMNTEAFF	TGTGCCAGCAGTTACACCTCGGCCCGTATGAACACTGAAGCTTTCTTT
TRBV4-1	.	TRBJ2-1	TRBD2	CASSPGSGGDIFSYNEQFF	TGCGCCAGCAGCCCAGGGAGCGGGGGGGATATATTCTCCTACAATGAGCAGTTCTTC
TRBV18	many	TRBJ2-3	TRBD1	CASYRDRTRGDTQYF	TGTGCCAGCTACCGGGACAGGACCCGCGGAGATACGCAGTATTTT